These 29 T cell receptor beta chains were sequenced from one sample in a study of blood T cell repertoires in COVID-19. Produced via immunoSEQ multiplex PCR; TCRdb's table is partial and in-frame only. The table records about 98,000 clones, about four fifths of them present only once. The sample consisted of peripheral blood. Receptors were obtained from a man of 80 years or more with acute or convalescent COVID-19.

This chain connects TRBV18 to TRBJ2-1, with TRBD2 matching 11 bases. The CDR3 length is 15 residues. Germline assignment: CDR1 KGHSH and CDR2 LQKENI. With 6 bases clipped from V and 4 bases from J, the junction kept 5 bases outside the gene matches. The CDR3 here is CASSSGLAAYNEQFF. In nucleotides, the CDR3 is TGTGCCAGCTCCTCGGGACTAGCGGCTTACAATGAGCAGTTCTTC.

In the case of this clone: Additional DNA sequences in this sample encode the identical CDR3. The CDR3 here is CASSLQGNQPQHF. For the CDR3, the DNA is TGTGCCAGTAGTTTACAGGGGAATCAGCCCCAGCATTTT. V and J are TRBV19 and TRBJ1-5, with 7 bases that match TRBD1. This CDR3 comprises 13 residues. J gave up 4 bases and V 5 bases, and 2 bases lay outside the gene matches. Germline V gives CDR1 LNHDA, CDR2 SQIVND (reference sequence). Variable domain in full (rest from reference TRBV19 and TRBJ1-5): DGGITQSPKYLFRKEGQNVTLSCEQNLNHDAMYWYRQDPGQGLRLIYYSQIVNDFQKGDIAEGYSVSREKKESFPLTVTSAQKNPTAFYLCASSLQGNQPQHFGDGTRLSIL.

The chain uses TRBV7-2 and TRBJ1-4, with D perhaps matching TRBD1 (5 bases). V lost 4 bases and J 8 bases, leaving 14 bases between the germline ends. Germline V lookup: CDR1 SGHTA, CDR2 FQGNSA. CDR3 length equals 14 residues. The CDR3 here is CASSSQSWGEKLFF. CDR3 DNA sequence: TGTGCCAGCAGCTCTCAGAGCTGGGGCGAAAAACTGTTTTTT.

V and J are TRBV7-2 and TRBJ2-5, with 9 bases matching TRBD1. The CDR3 is 15 residues long. Germline V gives CDR1 SGHTA, CDR2 FQGNSA. J was trimmed by 2 bases and V by 0 bases; bases with no gene match: 1. CDR3 nucleotide sequence: TGTGCCAGCAGCTTAGCGGGACAGGGTCAAGAGACCCAGTACTTC. Protein sequence: CASSLAGQGQETQYF. The full variable domain, its missing parts supplied by reference TRBV7-2 and TRBJ2-5, is GAGVSQSPSNKVTEKGKDVELRCDPISGHTALYWYRQSLGQGLEFLIYFQGNSAPDKSGLPSDRFSAERTGGSVSTLTIQRTQQEDSAVYLCASSLAGQGQETQYFGPGTRLLVL.

The chain couples TRBV27 to TRBJ1-2; 9 bases align to TRBD1. Germline values: CDR1 MNHEY, CDR2 SMNVEV (reference sequence). The CDR3 sequence is 13 residues long. Trimming cost V 5 bases and J 6 bases; bases outside gene matches: 4. The CDR3: CASSTGQGNGYTF. The CDR3 nucleotides are TGTGCCAGCAGTACAGGACAGGGGAATGGCTACACCTTC.

The rearrangement joins TRBV19 to TRBJ2-1, with 7 bases identical to TRBD1. J lost 5 bases, V lost 9 bases, and 13 bases had no gene match. This CDR3 has 15 residues. Germline lookup yields CDR1 LNHDA and CDR2 SQIVND (reference sequence). CDR3 amino acids: CASRQGLPSNNEQFF. The CDR3 nucleotides are TGTGCCAGCAGACAGGGCCTACCCTCTAACAATGAGCAGTTCTTC.

In this sample, this clone turned up a few times. V is TRBV7-2 and J is TRBJ2-3, with 7 bases identical to TRBD1. J lost 5 bases, V lost 1 base, and 6 bases had no gene match. Per the germline V gene, CDR1 is SGHTA and CDR2 is FQGNSA. The CDR3 is made up of 15 amino acids. CDR3 protein: CASSLGDRVVDTQYF. The CDR3 DNA reads TGTGCCAGCAGCTTAGGAGACAGGGTCGTAGATACGCAGTATTTT.

The chain recombines TRBV2 with TRBJ1-6, with D perhaps TRBD1 (5 bases). Trimming removed 7 bases from V and 8 bases from J, with 6 bases in between. Germline CDR1 SNHLY, CDR2 FYNNEI. This CDR3 region has 11 residues. Here the CDR3 reads CASTGYSPLHF. The CDR3, as DNA: TGTGCCAGCACAGGGTATTCACCCCTCCACTTT.

The chain has TRBV6-5 and TRBJ2-7; 7 positions agree with TRBD1. This CDR3 is built from 15 residues. Losses at the gene ends were 7 bases for V and 0 bases for J; bases not matched to a gene: 9. Per germline, CDR1 MNHEY and CDR2 SVGAGI. CDR3 sequence: CASTNRGGDSYEQYF. The CDR3 DNA sequence: TGTGCCAGCACTAACAGGGGTGGCGACTCCTACGAGCAGTACTTC.

The chain carries TRBV7-2 and TRBJ2-7; TRBD1 is a possible D gene (5 bases). Germline-derived CDR1 and CDR2 are SGHTA and FQGNSA. The CDR3 runs to 13 residues. V was clipped by 5 bases and J by 2 bases, with 10 bases between them. This CDR3 is CASSRDRTYEQYF. CDR3 nucleotide sequence: TGTGCCAGCAGCCGCGACAGAACCTACGAGCAGTACTTC.

The chain recombines TRBV15 with TRBJ1-1, with 8 bases that match TRBD1. Germline V gene lookup returns CDR1 LNHNV and CDR2 YYDKDF (reference sequence). The ends lost 2 bases at V and 2 bases at J; junction bases unmatched: 10. This CDR3 spans 17 amino acids. CDR3 nucleotide sequence: TGTGCCACCAGCAGACCGGGACAGGTTGCTAGCAACACTGAAGCTTTCTTT. Protein sequence: CATSRPGQVASNTEAFF.

The gene calls are TRBV19 and TRBJ1-1; 7 bases agree with TRBD1. V shed 5 bases, J shed 3 bases, and the junction held 9 bases outside the gene matches. The CDR3 sequence is 15 residues long. From germline, CDR1 is LNHDA and CDR2 SQIVND (reference sequence). The CDR3 protein is CASSSTGWGYTEAFF. CDR3 bases: TGTGCCAGTAGTTCGACAGGGTGGGGGTACACTGAAGCTTTCTTT.

The chain has TRBV24-1 and TRBJ2-7; 8 nucleotides align to TRBD1. With 3 bases clipped from V and 5 bases from J, the junction kept 5 bases outside the gene matches. This CDR3 spans 14 amino acids. Germline V CDR1 and CDR2: KGHDR, SFDVKD. For the CDR3, the DNA is TGTGCCACCAGTGATCCAGGGGGCAGGGACGAGCAGTACTTC. Translating it yields CATSDPGGRDEQYF.

In this sample, this clone turned up a few times. This chain joins TRBV28 and TRBJ2-5, with 9 positions matching TRBD1. V trimming: 4 bases; J trimming: 4 bases; junction bases outside the gene matches: 7. The CDR3 covers 15 residues. Per the germline V gene, CDR1 is MDHEN and CDR2 is SYDVKM. Here the CDR3 reads CASSSSGTGRETQYF. CDR3 DNA: TGTGCCAGCAGTTCCTCCGGGACAGGGCGAGAGACCCAGTACTTC.

The rearrangement joins TRBV5-8 to TRBJ2-1, with 9 bases identical to TRBD1. The CDR3 extends over 15 amino acids. The V and J ends lost 5 bases and 7 bases, in that order; junction bases with no gene match: 10. Germline V gene sequence: CDR1 SGHTS, CDR2 YDEGEE. The DNA of the CDR3 is TGTGCCAGCAGTAGAGTCGGGACAGGGCCGAATGAGCAGTTCTTC. This sequence encodes CASSRVGTGPNEQFF.

The chain links TRBV4-3 to TRBJ2-7; D is possibly TRBD2 (7 bases). The CDR3 contains 16 residues. The germline V gene encodes CDR1 LGHNA and CDR2 YSLEER. V lost 0 bases and J 4 bases, leaving 16 bases between the germline ends. CDR3 residues: CASSQDGGPRRYEQYF. The CDR3 bases are TGCGCCAGCAGCCAAGACGGGGGGCCCCGGAGGTACGAGCAGTACTTC.

This chain joins TRBV7-9 and TRBJ1-1; D is unresolved. CDR1 is SEHNR, CDR2 FQNEAQ, per germline (reference sequence). With 5 bases removed from V and 5 bases from J, the gap between germline ends came to 15 bases. CDR3 length: 14 residues. The DNA of the CDR3 is TGTGCCAGCAGCCCCCGCAGGTCTGAGACTGAAGCTTTCTTT. It codes for CASSPRRSETEAFF.

The chain links TRBV7-2 to TRBJ2-5, with 15 bases lining up with TRBD2. Trimming removed 5 bases from V and 6 bases from J; junction bases left unmatched: 7. Germline loops: CDR1 SGHTA, CDR2 FQGNSA. The CDR3 is made up of 16 amino acids. Here the CDR3 reads CASSIGLAGGQQTQYF. The CDR3 DNA follows: TGTGCCAGCAGCATCGGACTAGCGGGGGGGCAGCAGACCCAGTACTTC.

V usage is TRBV7-6 and J usage is TRBJ2-7, with 8 nucleotides matching TRBD1. Germline CDR1 SGHVS, CDR2 FNYEAQ. The CDR3 length is 15 residues. V dropped 5 bases and J dropped 2; count of bases not matched to a gene: 8. The CDR3, as DNA: TGTGCCAGCAGCCAAGGAGAGACAGGGGCCTACGAGCAGTACTTC. Its translation: CASSQGETGAYEQYF. The entire variable domain, with the rest obtained from reference TRBV7-6 and TRBJ2-7, is as follows: GAGVSQSPRYKVTKRGQDVALRCDPISGHVSLYWYRQALGQGPEFLTYFNYEAQQDKSGLPNDRFSAERPEGSISTLTIQRTEQRDSAMYRCASSQGETGAYEQYFGPGTRLTVT.

The V call is TRBV29-1, the J call TRBJ2-1; tentatively, D is TRBD1 (6 bases). The V end was cut by 5 bases, the J end by 1 base, with 9 bases between. The CDR3 length is 13 residues. Germline loops: CDR1 SQVTM, CDR2 ANQGSEA. In nucleotides, the CDR3 is TGCAGCGTTCCCAGGGGATCCTACAATGAGCAGTTCTTC. This sequence encodes CSVPRGSYNEQFF.

The chain recombines TRBV7-2 with TRBJ2-7, with D maybe TRBD2 (6 bases). The CDR3 is 13 residues long. Germline-derived CDR1 and CDR2 are SGHTA and FQGNSA. With 1 base removed from V and 12 bases from J, the gap between germline ends came to 16 bases. The CDR3 DNA reads TGTGCCAGCAGCTTAGAAACTAGCTTGGTGCGGTACTTC. This gives the protein CASSLETSLVRYF.

This clone was detected a few times. The chain combines TRBV19 with TRBJ1-6, with TRBD1 identical over 8 bases. The germline gives CDR1 LNHDA, CDR2 SQIVND (reference sequence). The J segment lost 8 bases and the V segment lost 5 bases, leaving 2 bases of the junction unmatched. The CDR3 contains 13 residues. In DNA, the CDR3 is TGTGCCAGTAGTGGACAGGGCTATTCACCCCTCCACTTT. Translation: CASSGQGYSPLHF.

The rearrangement uses TRBV12-3 or TRBV12-4 and TRBJ2-2, with no clear D. The ends were cut back, 3 bases at V and 6 bases at J, with 8 bases in the middle. This CDR3 has 13 residues. The CDR3 sequence: CASSFPVSGELFF. In nucleotides, the CDR3 is TGTGCCAGCAGTTTTCCGGTCTCCGGGGAGCTGTTTTTT.

The genes are TRBV7-2 and TRBJ1-1; D not certain. The CDR3 extends over 14 amino acids. V lost 1 base, J lost 4 bases, and 10 bases lay in between. Germline V gene lookup returns CDR1 SGHTA and CDR2 FQGNSA. In DNA, the CDR3 is TGTGCCAGCAGCTTAGGAGGTGTCGGCACTGAAGCTTTCTTT. Its protein is CASSLGGVGTEAFF.

The chain links TRBV28 to TRBJ1-4; D gene unclear. CDR3 length equals 16 residues. Trimming shortened V by 5 bases and J by 3 bases, and 16 bases separated the two germline ends. CDR1 is MDHEN, CDR2 SYDVKM, per germline. CDR3 in amino acids: CASSPASMRANEKLFF. The CDR3 DNA is TGTGCCAGCAGTCCCGCGAGTATGAGGGCTAATGAAAAACTGTTTTTT.

The chain is built from TRBV28 and TRBJ1-2; 9 bases line up with TRBD1. The germline CDR1 and CDR2 sequences are MDHEN and SYDVKM. V gave up 6 bases and J gave up 2 bases; unmatched junction bases: 10. CDR3 length: 16 residues. CDR3 region: CASRIGTGNTNYGYTF. CDR3 nucleotide sequence: TGTGCCAGCAGAATAGGGACAGGGAATACCAACTATGGCTACACCTTC.

In this sample, this clone turned up once. V usage is TRBV19 and J usage is TRBJ1-1; 11 nucleotides match TRBD1. Trimming took 3 bases from V and 1 from J; bases not matched to a gene: 4. Germline assignment: CDR1 LNHDA and CDR2 SQIVND (reference sequence). There are 16 residues in the CDR3. The CDR3 region is CASSMGTGGRNTEAFF. The CDR3 region has the DNA TGTGCCAGTAGTATGGGGACAGGGGGACGGAACACTGAAGCTTTCTTT.

Concerning this clone itself: Different DNA sequences within this sample yield the same CDR3. The J gene is TRBJ1-5, the V gene TRBV24-1, with TRBD1 identical over 10 bases. Germline assignment: CDR1 KGHDR and CDR2 SFDVKD. The CDR3 sequence is 15 residues long. Germline trimming cut 3 bases from V and 5 bases from J; bases unmatched to any gene: 3. CDR3: CATSDGGTGDQPQHF. Written as DNA, the CDR3 is TGTGCCACCAGTGATGGGGGGACAGGGGATCAGCCCCAGCATTTT.

CDR3 region: CASSPRQNTEAFF. The DNA for the CDR3 is TGCGCCAGCAGCCCCAGACAAAACACTGAAGCTTTCTTT. The chain couples TRBV5-1 to TRBJ1-1; D uncertain. The CDR3 has 13 residues. The germline V gene encodes CDR1 SGHRS and CDR2 YFSETQ. The V end was cut by 4 bases, the J end by 2 bases, with 9 bases between.